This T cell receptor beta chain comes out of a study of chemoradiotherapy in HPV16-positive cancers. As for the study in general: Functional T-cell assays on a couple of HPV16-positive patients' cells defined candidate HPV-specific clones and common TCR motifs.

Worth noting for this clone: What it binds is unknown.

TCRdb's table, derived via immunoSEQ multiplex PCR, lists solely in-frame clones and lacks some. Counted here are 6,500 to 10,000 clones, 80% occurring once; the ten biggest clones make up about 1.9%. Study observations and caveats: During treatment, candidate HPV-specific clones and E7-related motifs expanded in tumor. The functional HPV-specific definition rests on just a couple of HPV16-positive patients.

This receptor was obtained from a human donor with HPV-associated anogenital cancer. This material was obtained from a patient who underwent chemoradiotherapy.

DNA for the CDR3: TGTGCCAGCAGCCTCCAGGATACGCAGTATTTT. Translation: CASSLQDTQYF. This chain connects TRBV11-2 to TRBJ2-3; no clear D gene. Germline loops: CDR1 SGHAT, CDR2 FQNNGV. Trimming took off 5 bases at V and 6 bases at J, with 6 bases between the two ends. CDR3 length equals 11 residues.